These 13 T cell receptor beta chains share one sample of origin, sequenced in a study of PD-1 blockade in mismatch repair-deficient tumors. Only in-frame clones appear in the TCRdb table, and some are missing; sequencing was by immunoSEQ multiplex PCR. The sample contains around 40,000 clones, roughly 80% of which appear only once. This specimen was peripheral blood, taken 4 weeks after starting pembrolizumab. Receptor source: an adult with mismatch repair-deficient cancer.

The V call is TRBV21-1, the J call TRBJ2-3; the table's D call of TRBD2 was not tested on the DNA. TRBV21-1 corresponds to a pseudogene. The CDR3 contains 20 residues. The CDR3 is CASSKRNAGGRIGGTDTQYF. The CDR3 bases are TGTGCCAGCAGCAAAAGGAACGCGGGAGGGCGTATTGGGGGCACAGATACGCAGTATTTT.

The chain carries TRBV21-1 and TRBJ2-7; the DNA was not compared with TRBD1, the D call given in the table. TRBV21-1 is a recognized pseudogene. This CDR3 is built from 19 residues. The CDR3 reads CASSKCCWTGRGKIYEQYF. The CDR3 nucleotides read TGTGCCAGCAGCAAATGTTGTTGGACAGGGCGGGGAAAGATCTACGAGCAGTACTTC.

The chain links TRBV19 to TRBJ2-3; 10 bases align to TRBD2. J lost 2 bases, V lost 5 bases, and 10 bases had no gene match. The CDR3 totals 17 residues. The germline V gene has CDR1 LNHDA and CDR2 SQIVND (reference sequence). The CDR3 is CASSGLRTSGPTDTQYF. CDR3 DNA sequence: TGTGCCAGTAGTGGCCTTCGGACTAGCGGTCCCACAGATACGCAGTATTTT.

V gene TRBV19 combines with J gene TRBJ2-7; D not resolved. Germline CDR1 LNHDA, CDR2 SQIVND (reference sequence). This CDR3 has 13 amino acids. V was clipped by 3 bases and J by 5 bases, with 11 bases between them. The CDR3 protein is CASSMSLLNEQYF. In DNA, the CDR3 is TGTGCCAGTAGTATGAGTCTACTCAACGAGCAGTACTTC.

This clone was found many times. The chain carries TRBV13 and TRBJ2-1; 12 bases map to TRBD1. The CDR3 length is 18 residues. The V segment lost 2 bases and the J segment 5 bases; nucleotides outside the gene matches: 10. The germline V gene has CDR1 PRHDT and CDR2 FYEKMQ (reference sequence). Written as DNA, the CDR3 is TGTGCCAGCAGCTTAAGCCAATCCCGGGACAGGGGGCACAATGAGCAGTTCTTC. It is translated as CASSLSQSRDRGHNEQFF.

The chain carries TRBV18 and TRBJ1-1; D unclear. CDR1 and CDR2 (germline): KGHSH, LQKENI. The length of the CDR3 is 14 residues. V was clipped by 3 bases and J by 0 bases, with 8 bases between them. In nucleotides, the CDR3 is TGTGCCAGCTCACCGGGGTCCATGAACACTGAAGCTTTCTTT. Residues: CASSPGSMNTEAFF. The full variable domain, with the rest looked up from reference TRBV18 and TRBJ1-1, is NAGVMQNPRHLVRRRGQEARLRCSPMKGHSHVYWYRQLPEEGLKFMVYLQKENIIDESGMPKERFSAEFPKEGPSILRIQQVVRGDSAAYFCASSPGSMNTEAFFGQGTRLTVV.

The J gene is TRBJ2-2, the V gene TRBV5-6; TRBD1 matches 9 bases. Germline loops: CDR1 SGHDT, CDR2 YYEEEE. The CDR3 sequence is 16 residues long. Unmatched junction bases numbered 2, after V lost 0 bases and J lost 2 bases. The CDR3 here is CASSLDRGHNTGELFF. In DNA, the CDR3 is TGTGCCAGCAGCTTGGACAGGGGGCATAACACCGGGGAGCTGTTTTTT.

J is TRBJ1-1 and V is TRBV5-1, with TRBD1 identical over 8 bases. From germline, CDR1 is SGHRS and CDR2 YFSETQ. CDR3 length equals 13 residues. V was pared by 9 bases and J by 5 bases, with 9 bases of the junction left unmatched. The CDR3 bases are TGCGCCACCAGGAGGACAGGGCAGACTGAAGCTTTCTTT. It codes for CATRRTGQTEAFF. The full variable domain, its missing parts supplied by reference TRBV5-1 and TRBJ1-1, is KAGVTQTPRYLIKTRGQQVTLSCSPISGHRSVSWYQQTPGQGLQFLFEYFSETQRNKGNFPGRFSGRQFSNSRSEMNVSTLELGDSALYLCATRRTGQTEAFFGQGTRLTVV.

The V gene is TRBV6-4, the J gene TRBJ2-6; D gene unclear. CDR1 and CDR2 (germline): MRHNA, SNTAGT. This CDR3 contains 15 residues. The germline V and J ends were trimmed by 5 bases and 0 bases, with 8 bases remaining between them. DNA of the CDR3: TGTGCCAGCAGTAACAGTACCTCTGGGGCCAACGTCCTGACTTTC. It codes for CASSNSTSGANVLTF.

Here the CDR3 reads CASSLPPLSGANVLTF. The CDR3 region has the DNA TGTGCCAGCAGCTTGCCTCCCCTTTCTGGGGCCAACGTCCTGACTTTC. This chain links TRBV5-4 with TRBJ2-6; unclear D gene. Germline CDR1 is SGHNT and CDR2 is YYREEE (reference sequence). V was cut by 1 base and J by 1 base, with 9 bases left in between. There are 16 residues in the CDR3.

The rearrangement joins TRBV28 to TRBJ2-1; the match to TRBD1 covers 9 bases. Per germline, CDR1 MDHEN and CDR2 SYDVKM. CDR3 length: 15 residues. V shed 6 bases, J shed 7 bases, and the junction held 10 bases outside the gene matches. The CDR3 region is CASSPGGTGINEQFF. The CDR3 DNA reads TGTGCCAGCAGCCCGGGCGGGACAGGGATTAATGAGCAGTTCTTC. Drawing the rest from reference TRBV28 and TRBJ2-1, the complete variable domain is DVKVTQSSRYLVKRTGEKVFLECVQDMDHENMFWYRQDPGLGLRLIYFSYDVKMKEKGDIPEGYSVSREKKERFSLILESASTNQTSMYLCASSPGGTGINEQFFGPGTRLTVL.

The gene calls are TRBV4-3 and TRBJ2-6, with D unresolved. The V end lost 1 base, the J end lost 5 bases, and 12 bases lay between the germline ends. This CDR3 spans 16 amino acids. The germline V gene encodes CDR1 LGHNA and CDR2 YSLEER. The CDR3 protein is CASSQGVLRWANVLTF. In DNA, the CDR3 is TGCGCCAGCAGCCAAGGGGTTCTCCGCTGGGCCAACGTCCTGACTTTC.

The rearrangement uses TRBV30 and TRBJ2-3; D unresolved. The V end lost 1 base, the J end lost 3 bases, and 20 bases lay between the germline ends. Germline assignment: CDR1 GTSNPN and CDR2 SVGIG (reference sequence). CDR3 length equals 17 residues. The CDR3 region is CAWSGAHGASLTDTQYF. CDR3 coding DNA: TGTGCCTGGAGTGGGGCCCACGGAGCGTCGTTGACAGATACGCAGTATTTT.